The rows below give T cell receptor beta chains drawn from one sample of a study of T-cell memory formation after mild COVID-19. One entry per CDR3 protein results from TCRdb running MiXCR on the 5' RACE reads. The sample includes tens of thousands of distinct CDR3 sequences, 20% to 25% of them seen just once. The specimen was PBMCs or a T cell subset sorted from them (not recorded which). These receptors originate from an adult who had mild COVID-19 (a few samples of this study predate the infection). Cell type and time point are not known. CDR3s include the opening cysteine and the closing phenylalanine or tryptophan. A D gene is named only where the DNA matches it firmly. The size field is filled for only some rows; it gives once, few, many or a size class.

>TRBV7-2|many|TRBJ1-6|TRBD1
CASSYYPTGVNSPLHF
TGTGCCAGCAGCTATTACCCGACAGGGGTAAATTCACCCCTCCACTTT
>TRBV27|NA|TRBJ2-1|NA
CASSLKNEQFF
TGTGCCAGCAGTTTGAAGAATGAGCAGTTCTTC
>TRBV19|many|TRBJ1-1|NA
CASSIAVGDTEAFF
TGTGCCAGTAGTATCGCGGTAGGAGACACTGAAGCTTTCTTT
>TRBV11-2|many|TRBJ2-5|NA
CASSLRRTGAGLYQETQYF
TGTGCCAGCAGCCTCCGACGAACGGGAGCGGGCCTATACCAAGAGACCCAGTACTTC
>TRBV6-1|many|TRBJ2-3|TRBD2
CASSEGLAGIDTQYF
TGTGCCAGCAGTGAAGGACTAGCGGGAATAGATACGCAGTATTTT
>TRBV19|few|TRBJ2-3|TRBD2
CASSSRIVLAGDMTDTQYF
TGTGCCAGTAGTAGCCGTATAGTACTAGCGGGAGATATGACAGATACGCAGTATTTT
>TRBV7-6|NA|TRBJ1-4|TRBD1
CASSTLPGTANEKLFF
TGTGCCAGCAGCACCCTCCCCGGGACAGCTAATGAAAAACTGTTTTTT
>TRBV24-1|once|TRBJ2-2|NA
CATSETGNTGELFF
TGTGCCACCAGTGAAACAGGGAACACCGGGGAGCTGTTTTTT
>TRBV7-2|many|TRBJ2-7|NA
CASSFRRGAHEQYF
TGTGCCAGCAGCTTCAGGAGAGGGGCCCACGAGCAGTACTTC
>TRBV27|many|TRBJ2-7|NA
CASSLSGGQTYEQYF
TGTGCCAGCAGTTTATCGGGCGGGCAAACCTACGAGCAGTACTTC
>TRBV29-1|many|TRBJ2-1|TRBD2
CSARFSGRARNEQFF
TGCAGCGCGAGGTTTAGCGGGAGGGCCAGGAATGAGCAGTTCTTC
>TRBV7-3|many|TRBJ2-1|TRBD1
CASSLSGTGTSRDEQFF
TGTGCCAGCAGCTTAAGTGGGACAGGGACGTCTAGGGATGAGCAGTTCTTC
>TRBV7-9|NA|TRBJ2-3|TRBD1
CASSQTGFGDTQYF
TGTGCCAGCAGCCAGACAGGGTTTGGAGATACGCAGTATTTT
>TRBV10-3|NA|TRBJ1-2|NA
CAINGDGHYGYTF
TGTGCCATCAATGGGGACGGACACTATGGCTACACCTTC
>TRBV30|many|TRBJ2-3|NA
CAWSVRRTNIPDTQYF
TGTGCCTGGAGTGTAAGAAGGACAAACATCCCAGATACGCAGTATTTT
>TRBV29-1|NA|TRBJ1-2|TRBD1
CSVEVGTGIGYTF
TGCAGCGTTGAAGTGGGGACAGGGATCGGCTACACCTTC
>TRBV7-2|NA|TRBJ2-1|NA
CASSFTGLTASNEQFF
TGTGCCAGCAGCTTTACAGGGCTCACCGCGTCCAATGAGCAGTTCTTC
>TRBV29-1|medium-sized|TRBJ2-1|NA
CSVEGYELNEQFF
TGCAGCGTTGAAGGGTACGAGCTCAATGAGCAGTTCTTC
>TRBV7-2|many|TRBJ2-1|NA
CASSSRSGNEQFF
TGTGCCAGCAGCTCAAGGTCTGGCAATGAGCAGTTCTTC
>TRBV4-3|few|TRBJ2-3|NA
CASGPQDGADTQYF
TGCGCCAGCGGCCCCCAGGACGGCGCAGATACGCAGTATTTT
>TRBV7-2|NA|TRBJ2-3|NA
CASSLGAPTDTQYF
TGTGCCAGCAGCTTAGGGGCCCCCACAGATACGCAGTATTTT
>TRBV6-5|many|TRBJ2-7|TRBD1
CASSPTGVDYEQYF
TGTGCCAGCAGTCCGACAGGGGTGGACTACGAGCAGTACTTC